Listed here are 8 T cell receptor beta chains from one sample, sequenced in a study of T cells after yellow fever vaccination. TCRdb independently ran MiXCR on the 5' RACE reads; one entry per CDR3 protein. The table records hundreds of thousands of distinct CDR3 sequences, 10% to 15% of them present only once. The sample here was PBMCs, taken on the day of the yellow fever booster vaccination. Receptors were obtained from a man aged 25 to 45 who received the YFV17D yellow fever vaccine.

This clonotype was observed a few times. The genes are TRBV20-1 and TRBJ2-1; D not certain. This CDR3 region has 9 residues. In germline, CDR1 is DFQATT, CDR2 SNEGSKA (reference sequence). V shed 7 bases and J shed 8 bases, with 6 bases lying between them. Here the CDR3 reads CSGSHEQFF. The CDR3 DNA sequence: TGCAGTGGGAGTCATGAGCAGTTCTTC.

V gene TRBV7-2 combines with J gene TRBJ2-7, with unresolved D. V gave up 5 bases and J gave up 5 bases, with 19 bases separating them. The CDR3 runs 15 residues. Germline V gene data show CDR1 as SGHTA and CDR2 as FQGNSA. The CDR3 DNA follows: TGTGCCAGCAGCCCGCTGCCCTCGTCTGGGGACGAGCAGTACTTC. Protein: CASSPLPSSGDEQYF. The complete variable domain, with remaining parts taken from reference TRBV7-2 and TRBJ2-7, reads GAGVSQSPSNKVTEKGKDVELRCDPISGHTALYWYRQSLGQGLEFLIYFQGNSAPDKSGLPSDRFSAERTGGSVSTLTIQRTQQEDSAVYLCASSPLPSSGDEQYFGPGTRLTVT.

This clonotype was seen a handful of times. The chain couples TRBV12-5 to TRBJ2-3, with unresolved D. Trimming pared 6 bases from V and 5 bases from J, leaving 12 bases between. CDR3 length: 13 residues. Germline V gene lookup returns CDR1 LGHNT and CDR2 FRNRAP. CDR3: CASGSLSVDTQYF. The CDR3 coding sequence is TGTGCTAGTGGCTCCCTGTCCGTAGATACGCAGTATTTT.

The chain joins TRBV5-1 to TRBJ2-1; 8 bases match TRBD2. This CDR3 has 16 amino acids. Germline V gene sequence: CDR1 SGHRS, CDR2 YFSETQ. With V trimmed by 3 bases and J by 0 bases, 5 bases remained unmatched. CDR3 DNA: TGCGCCAGCAGCTCCCGGACTAGCTTCTCCTACAATGAGCAGTTCTTC. It encodes CASSSRTSFSYNEQFF.

In this sample, this clonotype turned up a few times. The CDR3 DNA is TGTGCCAGCAGACTGACAGGGAGCTCCTACGAGCAGTACTTC. Residues: CASRLTGSSYEQYF. This sequence joins TRBV5-6 and TRBJ2-7; 7 bases match TRBD1. Germline lookup yields CDR1 SGHDT and CDR2 YYEEEE. The ends lost 5 bases at V and 0 bases at J; junction bases unmatched: 5. CDR3 length: 14 amino acids.

The chain carries TRBV20-1 and TRBJ2-1; 9 bases align to TRBD2. The CDR3 contains 15 residues. CDR1 and CDR2 (germline): DFQATT, SNEGSKA (reference sequence). Trimming took 4 bases from V and 4 from J; bases not matched to a gene: 8. CDR3: CSATNLAGIYNEQFF. CDR3 coding DNA: TGCAGTGCTACCAACCTAGCGGGAATTTACAATGAGCAGTTCTTC.

The CDR3 region is CSVEDPAGSYEQYF. The CDR3 DNA sequence: TGCAGCGTTGAAGACCCGGCGGGATCCTACGAGCAGTACTTC. The chain joins TRBV29-1 to TRBJ2-7; D might be TRBD2 (6 bases). The V gene lost 0 bases and the J gene lost 1 base, with 10 bases spanning the gap. This CDR3 comprises 14 residues. Germline-derived CDR1 and CDR2 are SQVTM and ANQGSEA.

The genes are TRBV7-2 and TRBJ2-7, with D perhaps being TRBD1 or TRBD2 (5 bases each). Per germline, CDR1 SGHTA and CDR2 FQGNSA. This CDR3 has 14 residues. V was shortened by 2 bases and J by 2 bases, with 10 bases between the two germline ends. Here the CDR3 reads CASSLLGTAYEQYF. The CDR3, as DNA: TGTGCCAGCAGCTTATTAGGGACGGCCTACGAGCAGTACTTC. The variable domain in full, with the rest retrieved from reference TRBV7-2 and TRBJ2-7, is GAGVSQSPSNKVTEKGKDVELRCDPISGHTALYWYRQSLGQGLEFLIYFQGNSAPDKSGLPSDRFSAERTGGSVSTLTIQRTQQEDSAVYLCASSLLGTAYEQYFGPGTRLTVT.